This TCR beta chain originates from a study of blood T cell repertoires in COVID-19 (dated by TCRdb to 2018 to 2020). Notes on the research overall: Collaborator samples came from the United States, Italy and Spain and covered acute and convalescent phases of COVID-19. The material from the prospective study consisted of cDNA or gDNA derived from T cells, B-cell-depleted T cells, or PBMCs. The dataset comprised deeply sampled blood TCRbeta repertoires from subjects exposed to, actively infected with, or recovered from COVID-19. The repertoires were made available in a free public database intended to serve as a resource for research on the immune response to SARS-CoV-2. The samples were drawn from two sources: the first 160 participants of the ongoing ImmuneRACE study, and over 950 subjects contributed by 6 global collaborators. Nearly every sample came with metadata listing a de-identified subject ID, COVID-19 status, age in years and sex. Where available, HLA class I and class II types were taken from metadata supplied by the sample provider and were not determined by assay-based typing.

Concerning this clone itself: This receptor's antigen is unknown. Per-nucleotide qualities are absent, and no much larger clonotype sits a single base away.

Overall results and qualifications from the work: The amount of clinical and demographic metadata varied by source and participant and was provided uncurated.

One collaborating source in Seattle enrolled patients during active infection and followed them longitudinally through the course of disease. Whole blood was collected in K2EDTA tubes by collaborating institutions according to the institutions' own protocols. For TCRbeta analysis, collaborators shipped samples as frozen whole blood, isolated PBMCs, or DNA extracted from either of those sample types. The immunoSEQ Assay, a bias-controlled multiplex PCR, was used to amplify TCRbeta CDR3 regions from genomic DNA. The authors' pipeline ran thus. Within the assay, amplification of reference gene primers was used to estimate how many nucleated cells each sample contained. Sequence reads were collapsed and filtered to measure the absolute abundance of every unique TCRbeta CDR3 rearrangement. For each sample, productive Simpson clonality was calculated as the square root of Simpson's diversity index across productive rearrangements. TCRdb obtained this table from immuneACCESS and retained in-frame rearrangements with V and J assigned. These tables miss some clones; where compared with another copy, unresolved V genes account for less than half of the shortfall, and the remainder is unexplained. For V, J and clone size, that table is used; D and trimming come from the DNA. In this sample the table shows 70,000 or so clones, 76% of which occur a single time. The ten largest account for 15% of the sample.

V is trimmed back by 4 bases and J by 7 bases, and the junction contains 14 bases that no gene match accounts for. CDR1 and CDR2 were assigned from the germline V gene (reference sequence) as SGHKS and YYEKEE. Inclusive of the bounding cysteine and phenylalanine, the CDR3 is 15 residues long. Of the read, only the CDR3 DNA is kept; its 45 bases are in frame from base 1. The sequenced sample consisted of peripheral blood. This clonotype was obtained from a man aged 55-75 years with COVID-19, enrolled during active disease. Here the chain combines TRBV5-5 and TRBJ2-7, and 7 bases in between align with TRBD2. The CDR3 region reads CASSRPGLGSGEQYF. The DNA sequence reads TGTGCCAGCAGCCGCCCTGGACTAGGGTCGGGAGAGCAGTACTTC.